This T cell receptor beta chain was found in a study of post-analysis software for immune sequencing data. Study-wide results and limits: Strong co-clustering by F measure was evident for samples that had been prepared in the same batch. Patients used five TRBV segments, including TRBV5-6, TRBV5-1 and TRBV20-1, more often than controls.

The CDR3 has 15 residues. The germline V gene encodes CDR1 SGHDT and CDR2 YYEEEE. V lost 1 base and J 1 base, leaving 9 bases between the germline ends. Details on this clonotype: Its target is not known.

Researchers reported that TCR beta cDNA libraries carried unique molecular identifiers. TCRdb re-called the PCR reads through MiXCR, storing one row per CDR3 protein. The top ten clones hold 6.5% to 8% of a sample with more than 350,000 distinct CDR3 sequences, approximately 37% of them seen once. The clonotype comes from a girl aged 2 to 9 with multiple sclerosis. The rearrangement links TRBV5-6 to TRBJ1-5; tentatively, D is TRBD1 (6 bases). The sequenced sample was blood. Here the CDR3 DNA reads TGTGCCAGCAGCTTGCGGGGGGCCAGCAATCAGCCCCAGCATTTT. Residues: CASSLRGASNQPQHF.